The present T cell receptor beta chain was sequenced within a study of vaccination and CD4 T cells after COVID-19. Study-level background: SARS-CoV-2, HCoV-NL63, HCoV-OC43 and HCoV-229E supplied the overlapping spike peptides used to stimulate cells.

Per the germline V gene, CDR1 is DFQATT and CDR2 is SNEGSKA (reference sequence). The ends lost 3 bases at V and 5 bases at J; junction bases unmatched: 6. The CDR3 is made up of 13 amino acids. A remark on this clonotype: Its antigen is unidentified.

Treatment defined: approximately 10-day PBMC culture with coronavirus spike peptide pools or control peptides (ViraFEST assay). Every positive PCR date fell between March and December 2020, earlier than the US Alpha, Beta and Delta variants. PBMCs were cultured at fewer than 2.5 million per well with roughly 9 IU/ml IL-2 and approximately 10 ug/ml peptide pools. With the Oncomine TCR Beta short-read assay, DNA from cultured CD4+ T cells was sequenced. CD4+ T cells were cultured, and genomic DNA was extracted from them. TCRdb used MiXCR to reprocess the PCR reads, holding one entry per CDR3 protein. The sample lists 15,000 to 20,000 distinct CDR3 sequences, 45% to 55% occurring once.

This clonotype was obtained from a human donor who had recovered from COVID-19. This chain links TRBV20-1 with TRBJ1-2; TRBD1 agrees at 7 bases. Sequences were obtained from CD4+ T cells from blood, cultured in vitro. The CDR3 loop reads CSASRTGYYGYTF. The CDR3 DNA is TGCAGTGCTAGCAGGACAGGCTATTATGGCTACACCTTC.